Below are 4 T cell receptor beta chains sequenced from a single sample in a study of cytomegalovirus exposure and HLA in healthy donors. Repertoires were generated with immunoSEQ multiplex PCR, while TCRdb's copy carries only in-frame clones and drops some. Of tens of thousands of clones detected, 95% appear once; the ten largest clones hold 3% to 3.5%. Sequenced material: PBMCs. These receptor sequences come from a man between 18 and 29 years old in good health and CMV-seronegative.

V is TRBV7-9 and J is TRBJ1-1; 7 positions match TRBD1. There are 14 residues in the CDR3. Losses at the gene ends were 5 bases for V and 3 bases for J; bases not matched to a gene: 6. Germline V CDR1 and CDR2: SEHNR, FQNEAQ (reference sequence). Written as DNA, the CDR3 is TGTGCCAGCAGCCCCAAGGGACAGCACACTGAAGCTTTCTTT. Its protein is CASSPKGQHTEAFF.

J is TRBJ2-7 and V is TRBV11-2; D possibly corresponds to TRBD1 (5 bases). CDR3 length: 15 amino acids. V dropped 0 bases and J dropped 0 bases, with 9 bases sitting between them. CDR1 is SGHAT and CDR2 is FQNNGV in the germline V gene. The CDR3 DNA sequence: TGTGCCAGCAGCTTAGAGCACAGGAGCTCCTACGAGCAGTACTTC. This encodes CASSLEHRSSYEQYF.

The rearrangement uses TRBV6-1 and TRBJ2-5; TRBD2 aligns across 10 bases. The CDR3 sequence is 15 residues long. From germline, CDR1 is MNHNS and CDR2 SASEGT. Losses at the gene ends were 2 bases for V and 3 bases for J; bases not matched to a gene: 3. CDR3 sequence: CASSELSGGEETQYF. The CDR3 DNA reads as TGTGCCAGCAGTGAATTGAGCGGGGGGGAAGAGACCCAGTACTTC.

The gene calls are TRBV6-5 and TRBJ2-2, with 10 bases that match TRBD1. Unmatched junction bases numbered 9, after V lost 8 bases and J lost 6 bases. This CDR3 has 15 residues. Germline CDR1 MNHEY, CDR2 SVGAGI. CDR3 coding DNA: TGTGCCAGCCAGCGCGGACAGGGGGTCCCCGGGGAGCTGTTTTTT. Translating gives CASQRGQGVPGELFF.